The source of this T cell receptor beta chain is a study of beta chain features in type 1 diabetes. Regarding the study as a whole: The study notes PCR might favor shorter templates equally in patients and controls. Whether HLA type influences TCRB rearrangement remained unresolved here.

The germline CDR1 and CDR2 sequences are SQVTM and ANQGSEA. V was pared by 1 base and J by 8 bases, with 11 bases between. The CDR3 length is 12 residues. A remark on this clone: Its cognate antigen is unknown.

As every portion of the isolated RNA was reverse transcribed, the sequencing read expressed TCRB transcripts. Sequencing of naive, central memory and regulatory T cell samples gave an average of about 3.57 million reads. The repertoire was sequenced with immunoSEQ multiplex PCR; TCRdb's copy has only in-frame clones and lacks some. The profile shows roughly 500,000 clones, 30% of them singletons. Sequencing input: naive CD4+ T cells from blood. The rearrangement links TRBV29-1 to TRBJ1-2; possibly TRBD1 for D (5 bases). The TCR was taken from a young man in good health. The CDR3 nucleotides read TGCAGCGTTGAAGTTGGAGGGACCGGCTACACCTTC. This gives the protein CSVEVGGTGYTF.